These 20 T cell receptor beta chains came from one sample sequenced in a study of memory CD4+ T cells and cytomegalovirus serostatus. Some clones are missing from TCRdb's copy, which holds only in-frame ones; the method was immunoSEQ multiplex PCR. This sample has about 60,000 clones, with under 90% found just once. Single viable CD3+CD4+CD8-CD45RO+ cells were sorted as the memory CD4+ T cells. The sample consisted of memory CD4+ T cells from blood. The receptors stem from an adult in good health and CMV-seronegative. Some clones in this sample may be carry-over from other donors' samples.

CDR3 DNA: TGTGCCAGCAGCCGAGCACAGCTTAGCACAGATACGCAGTATTTT. Residues: CASSRAQLSTDTQYF. The rearrangement links TRBV6-1 to TRBJ2-3; no definite D call. Deletions cut 6 bases from V and 0 bases from J, with 13 bases between. The CDR3 is 15 residues long. Looked up from germline, CDR1 is MNHNS and CDR2 is SASEGT.

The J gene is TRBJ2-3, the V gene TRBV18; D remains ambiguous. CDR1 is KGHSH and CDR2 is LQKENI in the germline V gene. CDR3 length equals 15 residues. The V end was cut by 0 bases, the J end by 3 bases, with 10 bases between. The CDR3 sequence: CASSPPGSLTDTQYF. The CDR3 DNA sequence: TGTGCCAGCTCACCACCGGGATCCCTAACAGATACGCAGTATTTT.

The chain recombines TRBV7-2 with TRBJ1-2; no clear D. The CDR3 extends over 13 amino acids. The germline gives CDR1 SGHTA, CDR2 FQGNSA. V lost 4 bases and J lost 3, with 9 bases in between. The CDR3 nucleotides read TGTGCCAGCAGCTCTTACTTAGACTATGGCTACACCTTC. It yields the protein CASSSYLDYGYTF.

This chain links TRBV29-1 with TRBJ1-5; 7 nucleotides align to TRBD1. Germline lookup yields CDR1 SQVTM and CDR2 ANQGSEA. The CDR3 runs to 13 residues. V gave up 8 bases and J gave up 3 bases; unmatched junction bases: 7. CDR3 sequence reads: CSFRDSLNQPQHF. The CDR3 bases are TGCAGCTTCCGGGACAGCCTCAATCAGCCCCAGCATTTT.

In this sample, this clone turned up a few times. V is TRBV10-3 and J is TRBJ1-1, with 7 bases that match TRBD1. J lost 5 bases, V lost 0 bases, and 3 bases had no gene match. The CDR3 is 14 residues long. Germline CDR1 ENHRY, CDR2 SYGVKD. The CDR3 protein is CAISESTGMTEAFF. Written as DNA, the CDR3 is TGTGCCATCAGTGAGTCGACAGGGATGACTGAAGCTTTCTTT.

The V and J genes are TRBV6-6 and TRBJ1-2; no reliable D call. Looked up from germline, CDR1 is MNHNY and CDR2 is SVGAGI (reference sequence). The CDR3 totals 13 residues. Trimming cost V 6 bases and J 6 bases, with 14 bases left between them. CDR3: CASSYGVRDGYTF. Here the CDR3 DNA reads TGTGCCAGCAGCTACGGGGTTAGGGATGGCTACACCTTC.

This CDR3 is CAWIPAGANVLTF. CDR3 nucleotide sequence: TGTGCCTGGATCCCGGCGGGGGCCAACGTCCTGACTTTC. The V and J genes are TRBV30 and TRBJ2-6; the D is unclear. The CDR3 loop spans 13 amino acids. Germline CDR1 GTSNPN, CDR2 SVGIG (reference sequence). V was cut by 4 bases and J by 4 bases, with 8 bases left in between.

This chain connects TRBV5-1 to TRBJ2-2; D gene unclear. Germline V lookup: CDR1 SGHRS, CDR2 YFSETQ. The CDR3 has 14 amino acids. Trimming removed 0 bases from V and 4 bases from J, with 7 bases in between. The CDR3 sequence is CASSLEVGTGELFF. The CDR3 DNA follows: TGCGCCAGCAGCTTGGAGGTGGGCACCGGGGAGCTGTTTTTT. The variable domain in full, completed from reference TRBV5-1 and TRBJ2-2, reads KAGVTQTPRYLIKTRGQQVTLSCSPISGHRSVSWYQQTPGQGLQFLFEYFSETQRNKGNFPGRFSGRQFSNSRSEMNVSTLELGDSALYLCASSLEVGTGELFFGEGSRLTVL.

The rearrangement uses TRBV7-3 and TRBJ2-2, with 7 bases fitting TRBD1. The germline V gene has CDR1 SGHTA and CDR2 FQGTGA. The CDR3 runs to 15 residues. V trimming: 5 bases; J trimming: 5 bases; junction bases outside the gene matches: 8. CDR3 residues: CASSPRQGGTGELFF. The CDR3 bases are TGTGCCAGCAGCCCGAGACAGGGTGGGACCGGGGAGCTGTTTTTT.

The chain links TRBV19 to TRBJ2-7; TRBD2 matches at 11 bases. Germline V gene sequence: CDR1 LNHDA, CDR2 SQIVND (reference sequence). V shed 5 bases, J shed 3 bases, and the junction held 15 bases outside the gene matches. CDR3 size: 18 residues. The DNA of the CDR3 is TGTGCCAGTAGTGTCGGGACTAGCGGACCGAGAATAGACTACGAGCAGTACTTC. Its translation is CASSVGTSGPRIDYEQYF.

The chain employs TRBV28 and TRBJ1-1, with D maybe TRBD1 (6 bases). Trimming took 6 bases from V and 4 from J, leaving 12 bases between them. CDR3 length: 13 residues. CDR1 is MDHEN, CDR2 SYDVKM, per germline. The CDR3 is CASRGGGGTEAFF. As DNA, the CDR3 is TGTGCCAGCAGAGGGGGGGGTGGCACTGAAGCTTTCTTT.

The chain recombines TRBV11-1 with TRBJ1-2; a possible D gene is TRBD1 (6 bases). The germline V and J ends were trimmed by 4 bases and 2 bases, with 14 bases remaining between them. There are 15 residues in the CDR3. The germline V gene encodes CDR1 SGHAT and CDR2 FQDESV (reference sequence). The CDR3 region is CASSSRDRTNYGYTF. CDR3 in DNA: TGTGCCAGCAGCTCCAGAGACAGGACCAACTATGGCTACACCTTC.

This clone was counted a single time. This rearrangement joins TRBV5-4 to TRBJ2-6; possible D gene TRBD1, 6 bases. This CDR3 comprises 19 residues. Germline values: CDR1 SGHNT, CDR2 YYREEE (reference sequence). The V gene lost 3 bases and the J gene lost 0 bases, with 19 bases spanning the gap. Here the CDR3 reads CASSSALGQSTSGANVLTF. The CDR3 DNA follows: TGTGCCAGCAGCTCCGCCTTAGGACAGAGCACCTCTGGGGCCAACGTCCTGACTTTC.

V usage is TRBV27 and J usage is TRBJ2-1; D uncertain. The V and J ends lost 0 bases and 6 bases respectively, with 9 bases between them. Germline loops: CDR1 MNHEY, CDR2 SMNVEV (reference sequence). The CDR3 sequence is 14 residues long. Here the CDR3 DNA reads TGTGCCAGCAGTTTATCGCCGCTAGTCAATGAGCAGTTCTTC. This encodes CASSLSPLVNEQFF.

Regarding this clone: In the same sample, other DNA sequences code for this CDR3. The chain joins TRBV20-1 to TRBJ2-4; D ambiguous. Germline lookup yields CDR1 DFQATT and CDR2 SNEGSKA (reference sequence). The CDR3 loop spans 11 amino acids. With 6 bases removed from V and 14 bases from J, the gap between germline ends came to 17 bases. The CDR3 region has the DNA TGCAGTGCCCCCCTCGGGCAAGTAAAGTACTTC. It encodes CSAPLGQVKYF.

The CDR3 DNA sequence: TGTGCCAGCAGCCCGGGACTAGCGGGTGGGGCCAACGTCCTGACTTTC. It specifies CASSPGLAGGANVLTF. The chain links TRBV7-2 to TRBJ2-6, with 12 bases matching TRBD2. This CDR3 is built from 16 residues. Per the germline V gene, CDR1 is SGHTA and CDR2 is FQGNSA. The J segment lost 3 bases and the V segment lost 5 bases, leaving 2 bases of the junction unmatched. The entire variable domain, with the rest obtained from reference TRBV7-2 and TRBJ2-6, is as follows: GAGVSQSPSNKVTEKGKDVELRCDPISGHTALYWYRQSLGQGLEFLIYFQGNSAPDKSGLPSDRFSAERTGGSVSTLTIQRTQQEDSAVYLCASSPGLAGGANVLTFGAGSRLTVL.

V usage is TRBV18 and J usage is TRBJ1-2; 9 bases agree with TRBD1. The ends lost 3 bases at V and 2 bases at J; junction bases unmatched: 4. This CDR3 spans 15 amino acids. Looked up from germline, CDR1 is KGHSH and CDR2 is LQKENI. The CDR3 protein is CASSPGQGPNYGYTF. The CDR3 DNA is TGTGCCAGCTCACCGGGACAGGGCCCCAACTATGGCTACACCTTC. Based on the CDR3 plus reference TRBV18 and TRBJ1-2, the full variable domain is NAGVMQNPRHLVRRRGQEARLRCSPMKGHSHVYWYRQLPEEGLKFMVYLQKENIIDESGMPKERFSAEFPKEGPSILRIQQVVRGDSAAYFCASSPGQGPNYGYTFGSGTRLTVV.

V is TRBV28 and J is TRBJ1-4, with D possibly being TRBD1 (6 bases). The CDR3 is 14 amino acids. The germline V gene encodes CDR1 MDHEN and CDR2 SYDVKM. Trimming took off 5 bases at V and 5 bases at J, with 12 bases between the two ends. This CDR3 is CASSMGATNEKLFF. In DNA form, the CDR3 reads TGTGCCAGCAGTATGGGGGCTACGAATGAAAAACTGTTTTTT.

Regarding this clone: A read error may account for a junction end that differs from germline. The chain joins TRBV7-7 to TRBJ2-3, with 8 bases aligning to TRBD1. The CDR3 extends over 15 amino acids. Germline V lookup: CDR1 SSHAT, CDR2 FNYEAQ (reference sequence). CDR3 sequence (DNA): TGTGCTAGCAGCCCCGGGACAGGACTCACAGATACGCAGTATTTT. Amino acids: CASSPGTGLTDTQYF.

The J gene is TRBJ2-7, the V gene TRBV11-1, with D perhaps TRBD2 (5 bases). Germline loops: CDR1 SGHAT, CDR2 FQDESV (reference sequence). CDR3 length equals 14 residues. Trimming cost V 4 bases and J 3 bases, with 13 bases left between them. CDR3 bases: TGTGCCAGCAGCTCGCGGGCAGTCTACTACGAGCAGTACTTC. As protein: CASSSRAVYYEQYF.